The sequence of this T cell receptor (beta chain) was determined in a study of technical replicates of blood from a few donors. TCRdb's table, derived via immunoSEQ multiplex PCR, lists solely in-frame clones and lacks some. The sample includes approximately 99,000 clones, nearly 97% of them seen just once. The germline gives CDR1 MNHEY, CDR2 SMNVEV (reference sequence). The trim removed 5 bases at V and 6 bases at J, leaving 8 bases unmatched. This CDR3 contains 15 residues. Input material: T cells isolated from PBMCs. This receptor was taken from a human donor in good health. V gene TRBV27 combines with J gene TRBJ1-5; 9 bases fit TRBD1. This chain's CDR3 is CASSMGQGLGQPQHF. The CDR3 nucleotides are TGTGCCAGCAGTATGGGACAGGGATTGGGTCAGCCCCAGCATTTT.